The clone carrying this TCR beta chain was found many times. The CDR3 is made up of 13 amino acids. V lost 1 base and J lost 5, with 11 bases in between. Germline V gene sequence: CDR1 DFQATT, CDR2 SNEGSKA (reference sequence). This sample stems from a study of T-cell reconstitution after alpha-beta-depleted transplantation in children. The library targeted TCRbeta and was prepared with unique molecular identifiers. TCRdb fed the PCR reads into MiXCR, producing one record per CDR3 protein. The sample includes over 150,000 distinct CDR3 sequences, about 7% of them seen just once. The V gene is TRBV20-1, the J gene TRBJ1-1; D is unresolved. The sample in question was PBMCs, obtained before TCRalphabeta/CD19-depleted stem cell transplant. This receptor was identified in a boy between 2 and 10 years old with acute lymphoblastic leukemia, due to receive a stem cell transplant. The CDR3 is CSARGEGGTEAFF. DNA of the CDR3: TGCAGTGCTAGAGGTGAGGGCGGTACTGAAGCTTTCTTT.